A selection of T cell receptor beta chains follows, all from one sample in a study of identical twins. Each CDR3 protein gets one entry after TCRdb re-called the 5' RACE reads with MiXCR. The table includes around 1.7 million distinct CDR3 sequences, about 32% detected once. The sample comprised cord blood. These receptors were obtained from a newborn girl in good health. Both conserved end residues are part of each CDR3.

v_gene: TRBV5-6
j_gene: TRBJ2-3
CDR3aa: CASSLLDTSTDTQYF

v_gene: TRBV20-1
j_gene: TRBJ2-7
CDR3aa: CSARDGRFCEQYF

v_gene: TRBV20-1
j_gene: TRBJ1-4
CDR3aa: CSARNGYNEKLFF

v_gene: TRBV2
j_gene: TRBJ1-6
CDR3aa: CASSNRVPLHF

v_gene: TRBV6-2/TRBV6-3
j_gene: TRBJ2-7
CDR3aa: CASGGSGHILVYEQYF

v_gene: TRBV21-1
j_gene: TRBJ2-7
CDR3aa: CASIQGANYEQYF

v_gene: TRBV2
j_gene: TRBJ1-2
CDR3aa: CASSYRAANYGYTF

v_gene: TRBV12-3/TRBV12-4
j_gene: TRBJ2-3
CDR3aa: CASRTRLAGGTDTQYF

v_gene: TRBV27
j_gene: TRBJ2-5
CDR3aa: CASSFGLAGAQYF

v_gene: TRBV2
j_gene: TRBJ1-6
CDR3aa: CASSDINTLHF

v_gene: TRBV2
j_gene: TRBJ2-1
CDR3aa: CASIFAAGGREQFF

v_gene: TRBV7-2
j_gene: TRBJ1-2
CDR3aa: CASSQGGAPIARGYTF

v_gene: TRBV5-1
j_gene: TRBJ2-1
CDR3aa: CASSSGNEQFF

v_gene: TRBV2
j_gene: TRBJ2-4
CDR3aa: CAGSGTRYNEQYF

v_gene: TRBV20-1
j_gene: TRBJ2-4
CDR3aa: CSAPSGVAKNIQYF

v_gene: TRBV9
j_gene: TRBJ2-7
CDR3aa: CASSPGGSGSYEQYF

v_gene: TRBV6-1
j_gene: TRBJ1-4
CDR3aa: CASSKTGRYTTNEKLFF

v_gene: TRBV6-5
j_gene: TRBJ2-2
CDR3aa: CASSYRGGLLNTGELFF

v_gene: TRBV29-1
j_gene: TRBJ2-2
CDR3aa: CSAGGGGELFF

v_gene: TRBV2
j_gene: TRBJ1-5
CDR3aa: CASSKRDLNQPQHF

v_gene: TRBV20-1
j_gene: TRBJ2-7
CDR3aa: CSASFAGTYEQYF

v_gene: TRBV5-1
j_gene: TRBJ2-1
CDR3aa: CASSLDILGTSGFYEQFF

v_gene: TRBV14
j_gene: TRBJ2-2
CDR3aa: CASSQENLAKYTGELFF

v_gene: TRBV25-1
j_gene: TRBJ2-4
CDR3aa: CASSEHGRELAKNIQYF

v_gene: TRBV20-1
j_gene: TRBJ2-7
CDR3aa: CSASSSSYEQYF

v_gene: TRBV5-1
j_gene: TRBJ2-3
CDR3aa: CASSLQLAGGPSTDTQYF